This TCR beta chain came from a study of T cell repertoires in cytomegalovirus infection. Study summary: Indicated by public TCR beta signatures were CMV infection and matching HLA type. Study observations and caveats: Cumulative frequency (of public TCR beta family members) identified carriers of CMV plus the relevant HLA. Dominant in the ex vivo response were TCR beta clonotypes restricted by HLA-C and specific for CMV.

This clonotype was found a few times. Its specificity is not known. The CDR3 length is 15 residues. The germline V gene has CDR1 LNHDA and CDR2 SQIVND (reference sequence). V was shortened by 5 bases and J by 2 bases, with 13 bases between the two germline ends. TCRdb re-derived calls from the reads in MiXCR, one entry per CDR3 protein. In the table there are hundreds of thousands of distinct CDR3 sequences, 15% to 20% of which are singletons. The genes are TRBV19 and TRBJ2-1, with D perhaps TRBD1 or TRBD2 (5 bases each). Material: PBMCs. This TCR was recovered from a human donor in good health (CMV status not recorded). Some clones in this sample may be carry-over from other donors' samples. The CDR3 sequence: CASSSNRDPYNEQFF. CDR3 bases: TGTGCCAGTAGTTCCAACCGGGACCCCTACAATGAGCAGTTCTTC.